The rows below give T cell receptor beta chains drawn from one sample of a study of blood T cell repertoires in COVID-19. Measured with immunoSEQ multiplex PCR; TCRdb has only the in-frame clones, and not every one. The profile shows around 76,000 clones, under 80% of them singletons. Sequencing input: peripheral blood. These receptors all come from a woman of 80 years or more with active or convalescent COVID-19. The CDR3 runs from the conserved cysteine through the conserved F or W. D genes are given only for firm matches. Clone size is not always given. Where it is, it says once, few, many or a class for expanded clones.

clone_size j_call d_call v_call cdr3_nt cdr3_aa
NA TRBJ1-6 NA TRBV28 TGTGCCAGCACCTCAGGGGACTCACCCCTCCACTTT CASTSGDSPLHF
NA TRBJ1-2 NA TRBV18 TGTGCCAGCTCACCAGGCCAGGCTACAGCTAACTATGGCTACACCTTC CASSPGQATANYGYTF
NA TRBJ1-4 TRBD1 TRBV7-2 TGTGCCAGCAGCGACGACAGGGTTAATGAAAAACTGTTTTTT CASSDDRVNEKLFF
few TRBJ1-1 NA TRBV15 TGTGCCACCAGCAGGGGTACAGTTAACACTGAAGCTTTCTTT CATSRGTVNTEAFF
NA TRBJ1-5 TRBD1 TRBV6-5 TGTGCCAGCAGATCCGGGACAGGGGGTATTCAGCCCCAGCATTTT CASRSGTGGIQPQHF
NA TRBJ2-7 NA TRBV7-8 TGTGCCAGCAGCTTAGAGACAGGCCTTGGGGAGCAGTACTTC CASSLETGLGEQYF
NA TRBJ2-2 NA TRBV6-2/TRBV6-3 TGTGCCAGCAGTTACTCGAAAGGAGACGGAAACACCGGGGAGCTGTTTTTT CASSYSKGDGNTGELFF
NA TRBJ1-2 TRBD1 TRBV5-1 TGCGCCAGCAGCTCGACAGGGGGAGGCGACTATGGCTACACCTTC CASSSTGGGDYGYTF
NA TRBJ1-2 NA TRBV28 TGTGCCAGCAGTAAGACTGCTTACTATGGCTACACCTTC CASSKTAYYGYTF
few TRBJ2-2 NA TRBV19 TGTGCCAGTCCAACCGACAGGAACCCGAACACCGGGGAGCTGTTTTTT CASPTDRNPNTGELFF
NA TRBJ2-2 TRBD1 TRBV5-5 TGTGCCAGCAGCTTGATCCGACAGGGGCCCGGGGAGCTGTTTTTT CASSLIRQGPGELFF
NA TRBJ1-4 NA TRBV27 TGTGCCAGCAGCCTTTTCCCCAGTGCAACTAATGAAAAACTGTTTTTT CASSLFPSATNEKLFF
NA TRBJ2-7 TRBD1 TRBV6-5 TGTGCCACAAGGACAGGGGGTAACGAGCAGTACTTC CATRTGGNEQYF
NA TRBJ2-7 NA TRBV7-7 TGTGCTAGCAGCTTAGGGGTGATGGGGAGCGGCGAGCAGTACTTC CASSLGVMGSGEQYF
NA TRBJ2-7 NA TRBV21-1 TGTGCCAGCAGCAGAGGGACTCCACCAGCCTACGAGCAGTACTTC CASSRGTPPAYEQYF
NA TRBJ2-7 TRBD2 TRBV7-9 TGTGCCAGCAGCTATCCTTTGCGGGGGGGATCCTACGAGCAGTACTTC CASSYPLRGGSYEQYF
once TRBJ1-1 TRBD1 TRBV29-1 TGCAGCGTGTCCCAGGGGGATACTGAAGCTTTCTTT CSVSQGDTEAFF
NA TRBJ1-5 NA TRBV7-8 TGTGCCAGCAGCTTATCCTGGGAGGCAAGCAATCAGCCCCAGCATTTT CASSLSWEASNQPQHF
NA TRBJ2-3 TRBD2 TRBV13 TGTGCCAGCAGCTTGTCACTAGCGGGGGGCTACGAGAGCACAGATACGCAGTATTTT CASSLSLAGGYESTDTQYF
NA TRBJ2-2 NA TRBV12-5 TGTGCTAGTGCCTCCCCGCGGAACACCGGGGAGCTGTTTTTT CASASPRNTGELFF
few TRBJ1-4 NA TRBV27 TGTGCCAGCAGTTTAAAGGGCCGGGGGTACGAAAAACTGTTTTTT CASSLKGRGYEKLFF
NA TRBJ1-2 NA TRBV30 TGTGCCTGGAGTGTAACTCAGGGGAGCTATGGCTACACCTTC CAWSVTQGSYGYTF
few TRBJ1-2 NA TRBV5-1 TGCGCCAGCAGCACAAAGATCGACTATGGCTACACCTTC CASSTKIDYGYTF
NA TRBJ1-1 TRBD1 TRBV7-9 TGTGCCAGCAGCATTCTAGGGACAGGCACTGAAGCTTTCTTT CASSILGTGTEAFF
NA TRBJ2-5 TRBD2 TRBV27 TGTGCCAGCAGTCCCGGACTAGCGGGGGGCCTACTCTTCCAAGAGACCCAGTACTTC CASSPGLAGGLLFQETQYF
NA TRBJ2-2 NA TRBV7-3 TGTGCCAGCAGCCCGACAGCTACCGGGGAGCTGTTTTTT CASSPTATGELFF
NA TRBJ2-2 TRBD1 TRBV10-2 TGCGCCAGCAGGGGACAGGGGGAAACCGGGGAGCTGTTTTTT CASRGQGETGELFF